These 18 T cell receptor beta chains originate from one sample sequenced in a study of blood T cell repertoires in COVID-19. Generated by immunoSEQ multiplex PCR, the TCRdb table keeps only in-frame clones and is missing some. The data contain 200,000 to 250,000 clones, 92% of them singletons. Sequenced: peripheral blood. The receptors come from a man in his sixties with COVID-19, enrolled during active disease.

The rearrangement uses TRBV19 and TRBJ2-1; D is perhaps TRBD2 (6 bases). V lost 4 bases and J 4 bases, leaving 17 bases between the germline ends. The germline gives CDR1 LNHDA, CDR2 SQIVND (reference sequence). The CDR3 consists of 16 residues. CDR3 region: CASSKGAGNSYNEQFF. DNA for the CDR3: TGTGCCAGTAGTAAAGGGGCGGGAAATTCTTACAATGAGCAGTTCTTC.

This CDR3 reads CSGGQEANYGYTF. For the CDR3, the DNA is TGCAGCGGGGGACAGGAAGCTAACTATGGCTACACCTTC. The gene calls are TRBV29-1 and TRBJ1-2; 8 positions agree with TRBD1. This CDR3 has 13 residues. Germline CDR1 reads SQVTM; CDR2 reads ANQGSEA. V shed 7 bases and J 0 bases; nucleotides not matched to a gene: 4.

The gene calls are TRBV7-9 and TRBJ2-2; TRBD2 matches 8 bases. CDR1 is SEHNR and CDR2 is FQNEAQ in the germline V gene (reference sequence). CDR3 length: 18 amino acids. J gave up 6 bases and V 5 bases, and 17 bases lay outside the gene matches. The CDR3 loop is CASSPYGQSGRRAGELFF. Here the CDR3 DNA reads TGTGCCAGCAGCCCCTATGGTCAGAGCGGGAGACGGGCCGGGGAGCTGTTTTTT.

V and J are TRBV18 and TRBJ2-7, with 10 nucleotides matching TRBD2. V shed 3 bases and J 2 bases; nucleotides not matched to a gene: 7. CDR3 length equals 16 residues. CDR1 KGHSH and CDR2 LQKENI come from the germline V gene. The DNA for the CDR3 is TGTGCCAGCTCACCGCGTAATAGCGGGGGGCCCTACGAGCAGTACTTC. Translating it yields CASSPRNSGGPYEQYF.

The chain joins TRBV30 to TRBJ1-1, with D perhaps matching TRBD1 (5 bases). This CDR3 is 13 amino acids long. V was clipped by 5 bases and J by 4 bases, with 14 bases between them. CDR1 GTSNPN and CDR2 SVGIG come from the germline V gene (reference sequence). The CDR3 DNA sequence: TGTGCCTGGGAGAGGGGAGCGGGCACTGAAGCTTTCTTT. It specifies CAWERGAGTEAFF.

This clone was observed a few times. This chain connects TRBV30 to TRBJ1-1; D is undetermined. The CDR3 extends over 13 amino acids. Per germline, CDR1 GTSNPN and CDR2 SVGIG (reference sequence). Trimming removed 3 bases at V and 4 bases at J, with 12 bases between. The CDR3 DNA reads TGTGCCTGGAGAACAGAGAGGGTCACTGAAGCTTTCTTT. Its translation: CAWRTERVTEAFF.

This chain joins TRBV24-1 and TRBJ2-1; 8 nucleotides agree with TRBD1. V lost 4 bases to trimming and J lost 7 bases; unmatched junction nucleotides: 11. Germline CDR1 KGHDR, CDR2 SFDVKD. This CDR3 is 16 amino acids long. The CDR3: CATSDPFRDRRNEQFF. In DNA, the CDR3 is TGTGCCACCAGTGACCCTTTTCGGGACAGGAGGAATGAGCAGTTCTTC.

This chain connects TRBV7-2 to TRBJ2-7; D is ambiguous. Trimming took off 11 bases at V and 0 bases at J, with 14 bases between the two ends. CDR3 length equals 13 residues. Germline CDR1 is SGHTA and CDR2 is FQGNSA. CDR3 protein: CACRQRGSYEQYF. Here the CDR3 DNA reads TGTGCCTGTAGGCAGCGCGGCTCCTACGAGCAGTACTTC.

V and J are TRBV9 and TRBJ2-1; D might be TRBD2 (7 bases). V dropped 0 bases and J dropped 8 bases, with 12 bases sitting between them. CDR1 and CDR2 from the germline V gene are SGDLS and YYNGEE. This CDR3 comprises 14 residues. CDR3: CASSVGGGADEQFF. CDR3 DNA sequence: TGTGCCAGCAGCGTAGGTGGGGGGGCGGATGAGCAGTTCTTC. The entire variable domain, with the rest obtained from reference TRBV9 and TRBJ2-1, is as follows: DSGVTQTPKHLITATGQRVTLRCSPRSGDLSVYWYQQSLDQGLQFLIQYYNGEERAKGNILERFSAQQFPDLHSELNLSSLELGDSALYFCASSVGGGADEQFFGPGTRLTVL.

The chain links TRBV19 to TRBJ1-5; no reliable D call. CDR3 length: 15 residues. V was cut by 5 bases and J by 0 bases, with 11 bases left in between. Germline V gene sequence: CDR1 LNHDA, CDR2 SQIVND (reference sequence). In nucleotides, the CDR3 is TGTGCCAGTAGTGATGTCGGTCATAGCAATCAGCCCCAGCATTTT. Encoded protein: CASSDVGHSNQPQHF.

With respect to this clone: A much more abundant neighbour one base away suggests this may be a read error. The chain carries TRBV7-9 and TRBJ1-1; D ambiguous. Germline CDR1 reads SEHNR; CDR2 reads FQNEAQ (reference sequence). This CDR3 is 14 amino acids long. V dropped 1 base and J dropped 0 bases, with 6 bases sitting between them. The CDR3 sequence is CASSLDSMNTEAFF. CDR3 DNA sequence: TGTGCCAGCAGCTTAGACAGCATGAACACTGAAGCTTTCTTT.

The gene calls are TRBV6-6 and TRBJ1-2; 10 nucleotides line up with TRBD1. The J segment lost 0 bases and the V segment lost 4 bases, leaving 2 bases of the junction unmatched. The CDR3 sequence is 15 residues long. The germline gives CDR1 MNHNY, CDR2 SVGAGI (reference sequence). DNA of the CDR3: TGTGCCAGCAGTTCCGGGACAGGGGCTAACTATGGCTACACCTTC. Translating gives CASSSGTGANYGYTF.

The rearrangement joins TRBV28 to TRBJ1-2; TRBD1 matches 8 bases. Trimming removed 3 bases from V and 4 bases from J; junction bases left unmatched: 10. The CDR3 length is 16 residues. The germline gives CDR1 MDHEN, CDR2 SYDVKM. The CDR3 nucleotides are TGTGCCAGCAGTTTGTACGCAGGGGGCCCTAGCTATGGCTACACCTTC. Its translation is CASSLYAGGPSYGYTF.

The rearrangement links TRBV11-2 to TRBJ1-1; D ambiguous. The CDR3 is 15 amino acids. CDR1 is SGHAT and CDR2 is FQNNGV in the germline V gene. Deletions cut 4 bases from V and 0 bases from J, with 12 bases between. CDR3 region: CASSWAGFMNTEAFF. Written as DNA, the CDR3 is TGTGCCAGCAGCTGGGCAGGCTTCATGAACACTGAAGCTTTCTTT.

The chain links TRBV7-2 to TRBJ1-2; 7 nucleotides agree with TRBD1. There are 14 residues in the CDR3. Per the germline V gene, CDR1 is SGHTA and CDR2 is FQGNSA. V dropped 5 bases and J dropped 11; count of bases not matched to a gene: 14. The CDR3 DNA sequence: TGTGCCAGCAGCACCCGGGACAGCACAAATGAGTACACCTTC. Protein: CASSTRDSTNEYTF.

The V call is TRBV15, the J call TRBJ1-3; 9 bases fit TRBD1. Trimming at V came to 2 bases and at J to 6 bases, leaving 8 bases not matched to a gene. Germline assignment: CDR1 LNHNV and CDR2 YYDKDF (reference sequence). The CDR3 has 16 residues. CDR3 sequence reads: CATSRPGTGNVNTIYF. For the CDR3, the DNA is TGTGCCACCAGCAGACCGGGGACAGGGAATGTAAACACCATATATTTT.

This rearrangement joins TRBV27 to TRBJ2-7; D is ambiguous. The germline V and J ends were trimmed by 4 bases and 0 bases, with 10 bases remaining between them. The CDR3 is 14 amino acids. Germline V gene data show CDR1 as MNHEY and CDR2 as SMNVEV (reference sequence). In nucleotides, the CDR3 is TGTGCCAGCAGTTCGGCAGCGCCCTCCTACGAGCAGTACTTC. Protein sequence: CASSSAAPSYEQYF.

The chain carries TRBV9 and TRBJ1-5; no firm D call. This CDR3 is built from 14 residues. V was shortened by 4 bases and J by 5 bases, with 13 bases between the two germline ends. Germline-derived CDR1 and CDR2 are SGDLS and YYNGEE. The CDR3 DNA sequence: TGTGCCAGCAGCCGGTGGGTCGGAGATCAGCCCCAGCATTTT. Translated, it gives CASSRWVGDQPQHF.